These 12 T cell receptor beta chains share one sample of origin, sequenced in a study of blood T cell repertoires in COVID-19. Clones were sequenced by immunoSEQ multiplex PCR, and TCRdb holds only the in-frame ones, with some missing. The top ten clones hold 8.5% to 12% of a sample with around 200,000 clones, more than 80% of them seen once. The sample comprised peripheral blood. The receptors originated from a woman aged 80 or over with acute or convalescent COVID-19.

The CDR3 coding sequence is TGCGCCAGCAGCTTCCGAGCGGGCACAGATACGCAGTATTTT. Its translation is CASSFRAGTDTQYF. The chain employs TRBV5-1 and TRBJ2-3, with a tentative D call TRBD2 (5 bases). This CDR3 is built from 14 residues. V was trimmed by 2 bases and J by 1 base, leaving 8 bases between them. CDR1 SGHRS and CDR2 YFSETQ come from the germline V gene.

The chain employs TRBV7-3 and TRBJ2-2; TRBD2 matches at 12 bases. Germline lookup yields CDR1 SGHTA and CDR2 FQGTGA. V was pared by 5 bases and J by 1 base, with 2 bases of the junction left unmatched. The CDR3 covers 16 residues. CDR3 protein: CASSPLAGGNTGELFF. The CDR3 bases are TGTGCCAGCAGCCCACTAGCGGGAGGGAACACCGGGGAGCTGTTTTTT.

This CDR3 is CASSLDRSYEQYF. CDR3 DNA: TGTGCCAGCAGCTTGGACAGATCCTACGAGCAGTACTTC. J is TRBJ2-7 and V is TRBV7-8, with D perhaps TRBD1 (6 bases). Germline V lookup: CDR1 SGHVS, CDR2 FQNEAQ. The CDR3 totals 13 residues. V lost 3 bases and J lost 1, with 7 bases in between.

The gene calls are TRBV7-9 and TRBJ2-3; the match to TRBD2 covers 8 bases. The CDR3 consists of 15 residues. Germline values: CDR1 SEHNR, CDR2 FQNEAQ (reference sequence). J gave up 2 bases and V 4 bases, and 5 bases lay outside the gene matches. The CDR3 bases are TGTGCCAGCAGCTCCGGGGGGGCCCCCACAGATACGCAGTATTTT. This encodes CASSSGGAPTDTQYF.

The chain carries TRBV6-2 or TRBV6-3 and TRBJ1-5; TRBD1 might be the D (5 bases). V gave up 4 bases and J gave up 5 bases, with 6 bases separating them. The CDR3 consists of 12 residues. In germline, CDR1 is MNHEY, CDR2 SVGEGT. CDR3 DNA: TGTGCCAGCAGTTGGGGGGATCAGCCCCAGCATTTT. This encodes CASSWGDQPQHF.

V is TRBV18 and J is TRBJ2-5; D is perhaps TRBD1 (6 bases). The CDR3 covers 17 residues. V was trimmed by 4 bases and J by 2 bases, leaving 20 bases between them. Germline loops: CDR1 KGHSH, CDR2 LQKENI. The CDR3, as DNA: TGTGCCAGCTCACGATCAATAACCAGGGGATTACAAGAGACCCAGTACTTC. It specifies CASSRSITRGLQETQYF.

The chain links TRBV5-1 to TRBJ2-1; maybe TRBD2 (6 bases). The CDR3 has 15 residues. Trimming removed 0 bases at V and 9 bases at J, with 16 bases between. Germline CDR1 and CDR2: SGHRS and YFSETQ. The CDR3 DNA follows: TGCGCCAGCAGCTTGGAACTAGGAGGGGTCGGTGAGCAGTTCTTC. This codes for CASSLELGGVGEQFF. The full variable domain, its missing parts supplied by reference TRBV5-1 and TRBJ2-1, is KAGVTQTPRYLIKTRGQQVTLSCSPISGHRSVSWYQQTPGQGLQFLFEYFSETQRNKGNFPGRFSGRQFSNSRSEMNVSTLELGDSALYLCASSLELGGVGEQFFGPGTRLTVL.

The chain combines TRBV5-1 with TRBJ1-4, with D possibly being TRBD1 (5 bases). The CDR3 extends over 16 amino acids. Germline values: CDR1 SGHRS, CDR2 YFSETQ. The V end was cut by 4 bases, the J end by 0 bases, with 13 bases between. In DNA form, the CDR3 reads TGCGCCAGCAGCAGAGGGGCGGGGGCAACTAATGAAAAACTGTTTTTT. Translating gives CASSRGAGATNEKLFF.

To note about this clone: Other DNA variants within this sample encode the same CDR3. CDR3 sequence: CAWSPQGNQPQHF. In nucleotides, the CDR3 is TGTGCCTGGAGCCCACAGGGTAATCAGCCCCAGCATTTT. The V call is TRBV30, the J call TRBJ1-5; a weak D match, TRBD1 (6 bases). Germline values: CDR1 GTSNPN, CDR2 SVGIG (reference sequence). The CDR3 has 13 amino acids. Trimming took 3 bases from V and 4 from J, leaving 10 bases between them. Together with reference TRBV30 and TRBJ1-5, the CDR3 gives the full variable domain: SQTIHQWPATLVQPVGSPLSLECTVEGTSNPNLYWYRQAAGRGLQLLFYSVGIGQISSEVPQNLSASRPQDRQFILSSKKLLLSDSGFYLCAWSPQGNQPQHFGDGTRLSIL.

Comment on this clone: The same CDR3 arises from other DNA sequences in this sample as well. This chain joins TRBV19 and TRBJ2-7, with 10 bases aligning to TRBD1. The CDR3 length is 12 residues. CDR1 LNHDA and CDR2 SQIVND come from the germline V gene (reference sequence). Trimming removed 8 bases from V and 4 bases from J; junction bases left unmatched: 2. The DNA of the CDR3 is TGTGCCAGTTCGGGACAGGGGTACGAGCAGTACTTC. It specifies CASSGQGYEQYF.

In its sample, this clone was seen a few times. This sequence joins TRBV4-3 and TRBJ2-7; TRBD2 aligns across 10 bases. Unmatched junction bases numbered 6, after V lost 4 bases and J lost 3 bases. CDR3 length equals 15 residues. Germline V gives CDR1 LGHNA, CDR2 YSLEER. The CDR3 DNA sequence: TGCGCCAGCAGCCCCGCTAGCGGGGGACGCTACGAGCAGTACTTC. It is translated as CASSPASGGRYEQYF.

V usage is TRBV11-3 and J usage is TRBJ2-3; 10 nucleotides agree with TRBD2. The CDR3 covers 15 residues. After removal of 4 bases from V and 6 bases from J, the junction contained 7 bases not matched to a gene. From germline, CDR1 is SGHNT and CDR2 YENEEA. The DNA for the CDR3 is TGTGCCAGCAGCTATAGCGGGGGGAAGGCCGATACGCAGTATTTT. Translated: CASSYSGGKADTQYF. The full variable domain, completed using reference TRBV11-3 and TRBJ2-3, is EAGVVQSPRYKIIEKKQPVAFWCNPISGHNTLYWYLQNLGQGPELLIRYENEEAVDDSQLPKDRFSAERLKGVDSTLKIQPAELGDSAVYLCASSYSGGKADTQYFGPGTRLTVL.